This T cell receptor beta chain emerged from a study of response to subunit inactivated influenza vaccine. CDR3 length equals 16 residues. V lost 4 bases and J 6 bases, leaving 20 bases between the germline ends. CDR1 is SGHRS, CDR2 YFSETQ, per germline. Points on this clonotype: The antigen is not known.

One entry per CDR3 protein, called by TCRdb with MiXCR from the RT-PCR reads. The data contain about 500,000 distinct CDR3 sequences, 16% of them singletons. General study points: The authors suggested that every seasonal influenza vaccination recruits few new T cells.

This TCR was recovered from a man aged 50 to 75 who received an inactivated influenza vaccine. The source material was CD4+ T cells sorted from PBMCs, sampled 23 months after vaccination. The chain uses TRBV5-1 and TRBJ2-1; weak D call: TRBD2 (7 bases). In DNA, the CDR3 is TGCGCCAGCAGCAGCGGGACACTTAGTATGATCAATGAGCAGTTCTTC. Translated, it gives CASSSGTLSMINEQFF.